This T cell receptor beta chain was retrieved from a study of blood T cell repertoires in COVID-19. As for the study in general: PBMCs, B-cell-depleted T cells, or T cells provided the cDNA or gDNA that made up the material.

Remarks on this clone: Distinct nucleotide sequences in the sample also encode this CDR3.

Germline CDR1 is MNHNS and CDR2 is SASEGT. V was clipped by 2 bases and J by 1 base, with 5 bases between them. CDR3 length: 13 residues. Authors' analysis steps: Scientists estimated how many nucleated cells there were by amplifying reference gene primers. Clones were read by immunoSEQ multiplex PCR, and TCRdb kept only the in-frame ones, dropping some. V and J calls and clone size follow that table, whereas D and trimming were derived from the DNA. The sample yields some 200,000 clones, 80% to 90% seen once. This sequence joins TRBV6-1 and TRBJ1-1, with D possibly matching TRBD1 (5 bases). Sequenced material: peripheral blood. This TCR was sampled from a man aged 45 to 65 with acute or convalescent COVID-19. DNA of the CDR3: TGTGCCAGCAGTGAAACAGGGAACACTGAAGCTTTCTTT. Its translation: CASSETGNTEAFF.